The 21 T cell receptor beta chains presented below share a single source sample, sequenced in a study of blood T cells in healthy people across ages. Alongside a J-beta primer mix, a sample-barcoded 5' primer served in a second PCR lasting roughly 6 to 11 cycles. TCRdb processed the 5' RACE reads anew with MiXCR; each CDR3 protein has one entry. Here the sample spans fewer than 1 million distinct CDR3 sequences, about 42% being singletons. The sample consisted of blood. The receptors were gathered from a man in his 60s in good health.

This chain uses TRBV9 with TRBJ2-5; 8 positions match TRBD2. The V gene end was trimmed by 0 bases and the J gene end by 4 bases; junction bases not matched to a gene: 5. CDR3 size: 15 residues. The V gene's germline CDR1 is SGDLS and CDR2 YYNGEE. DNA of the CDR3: TGTGCCAGCAGCGTAGGGGCGGGGGGCGTAGAGACCCAGTACTTC. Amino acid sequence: CASSVGAGGVETQYF.

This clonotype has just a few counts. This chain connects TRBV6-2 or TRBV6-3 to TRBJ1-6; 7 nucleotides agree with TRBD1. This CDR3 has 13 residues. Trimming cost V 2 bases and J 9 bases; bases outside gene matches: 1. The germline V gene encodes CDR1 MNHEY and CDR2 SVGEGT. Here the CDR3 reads CASSYRDSSPLHF. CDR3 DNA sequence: TGTGCCAGCAGTTACAGGGACAGTTCACCCCTCCACTTT.

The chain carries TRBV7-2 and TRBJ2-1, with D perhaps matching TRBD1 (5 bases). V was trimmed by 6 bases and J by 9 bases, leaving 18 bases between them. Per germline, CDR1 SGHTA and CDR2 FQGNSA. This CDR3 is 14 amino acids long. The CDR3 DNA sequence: TGTGCCAGCAGTCCGAGGCAGGGTGCAGCTGAGCAGTTCTTC. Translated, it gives CASSPRQGAAEQFF.

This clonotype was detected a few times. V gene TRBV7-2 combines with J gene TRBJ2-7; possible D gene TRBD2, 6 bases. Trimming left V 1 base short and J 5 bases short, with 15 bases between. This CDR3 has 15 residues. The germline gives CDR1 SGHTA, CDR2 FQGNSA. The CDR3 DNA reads TGTGCCAGCAGCTTAGATCCATGGGGGGAGAACGAGCAGTACTTC. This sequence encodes CASSLDPWGENEQYF.

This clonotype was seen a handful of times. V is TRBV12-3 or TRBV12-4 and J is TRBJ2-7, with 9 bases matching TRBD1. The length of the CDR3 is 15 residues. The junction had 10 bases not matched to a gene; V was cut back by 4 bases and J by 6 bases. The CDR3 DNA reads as TGTGCCAGCAGTTATATCGCCACAGGGGGCGGCGAGCAGTACTTC. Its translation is CASSYIATGGGEQYF.

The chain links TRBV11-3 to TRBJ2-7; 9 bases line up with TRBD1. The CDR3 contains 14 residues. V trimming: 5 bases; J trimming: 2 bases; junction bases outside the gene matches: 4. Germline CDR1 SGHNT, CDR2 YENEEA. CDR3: CASSVNRGPYEQYF. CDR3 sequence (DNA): TGTGCCAGCAGCGTGAACAGGGGGCCCTACGAGCAGTACTTC.

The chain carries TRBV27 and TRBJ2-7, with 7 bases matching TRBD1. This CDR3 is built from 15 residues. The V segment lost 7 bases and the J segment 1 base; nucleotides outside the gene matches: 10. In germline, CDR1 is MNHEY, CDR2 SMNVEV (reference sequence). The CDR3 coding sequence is TGTGCCAGCAAAACCACAGGGGATGTTTCCTACGAGCAGTACTTC. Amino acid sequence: CASKTTGDVSYEQYF.

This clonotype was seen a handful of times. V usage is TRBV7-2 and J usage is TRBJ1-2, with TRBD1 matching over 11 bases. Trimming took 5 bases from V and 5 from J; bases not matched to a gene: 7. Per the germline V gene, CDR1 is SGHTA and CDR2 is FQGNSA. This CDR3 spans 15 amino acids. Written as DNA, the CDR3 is TGTGCCAGCAGCCCGGGACAGGGGGAATTGTATGGCTACACCTTC. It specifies CASSPGQGELYGYTF. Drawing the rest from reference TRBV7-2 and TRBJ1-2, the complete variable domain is GAGVSQSPSNKVTEKGKDVELRCDPISGHTALYWYRQSLGQGLEFLIYFQGNSAPDKSGLPSDRFSAERTGGSVSTLTIQRTQQEDSAVYLCASSPGQGELYGYTFGSGTRLTVV.

CDR3 sequence reads: CSARRVYKETQYF. CDR3 DNA sequence: TGCAGTGCCCGCCGGGTGTACAAAGAGACCCAGTACTTC. The chain carries TRBV20-1 and TRBJ2-5; no definite D call. Trimming stripped 6 bases from V and 3 bases from J, with 14 bases between. CDR1 and CDR2 (germline): DFQATT, SNEGSKA (reference sequence). The CDR3 length is 13 residues.

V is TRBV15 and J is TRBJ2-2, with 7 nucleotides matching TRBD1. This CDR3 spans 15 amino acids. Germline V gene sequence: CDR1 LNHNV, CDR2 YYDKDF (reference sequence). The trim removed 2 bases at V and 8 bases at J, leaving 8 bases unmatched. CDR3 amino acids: CATSRSTGLSGELFF. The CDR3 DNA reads TGTGCCACCAGCAGATCGACAGGGTTATCAGGGGAGCTGTTTTTT.

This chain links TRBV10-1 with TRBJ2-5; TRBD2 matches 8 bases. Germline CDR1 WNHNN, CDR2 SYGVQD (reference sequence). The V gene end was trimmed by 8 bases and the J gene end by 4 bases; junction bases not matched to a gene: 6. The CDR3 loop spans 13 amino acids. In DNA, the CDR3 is TGCGCCAGCTCCAGCGGGAGTGCAGAGACCCAGTACTTC. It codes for CASSSGSAETQYF.

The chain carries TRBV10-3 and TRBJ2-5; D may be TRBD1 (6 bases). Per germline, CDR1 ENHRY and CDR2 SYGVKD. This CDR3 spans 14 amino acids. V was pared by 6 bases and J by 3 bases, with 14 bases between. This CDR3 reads CAIRGHQREETQYF. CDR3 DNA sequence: TGTGCCATCAGGGGACATCAAAGAGAAGAGACCCAGTACTTC.

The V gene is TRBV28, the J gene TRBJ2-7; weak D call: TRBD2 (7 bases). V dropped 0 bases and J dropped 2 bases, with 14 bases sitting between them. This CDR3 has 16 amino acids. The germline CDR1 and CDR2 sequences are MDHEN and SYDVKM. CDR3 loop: CASSLWGGGVPYEQYF. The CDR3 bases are TGTGCCAGCAGTTTATGGGGAGGGGGTGTCCCCTACGAGCAGTACTTC.

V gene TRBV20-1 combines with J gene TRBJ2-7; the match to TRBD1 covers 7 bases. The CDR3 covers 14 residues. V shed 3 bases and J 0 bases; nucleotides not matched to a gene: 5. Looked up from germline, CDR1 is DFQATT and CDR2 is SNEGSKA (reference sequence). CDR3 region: CSARSGGSSYEQYF. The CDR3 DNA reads TGCAGTGCTAGGTCAGGGGGATCCTCCTACGAGCAGTACTTC.

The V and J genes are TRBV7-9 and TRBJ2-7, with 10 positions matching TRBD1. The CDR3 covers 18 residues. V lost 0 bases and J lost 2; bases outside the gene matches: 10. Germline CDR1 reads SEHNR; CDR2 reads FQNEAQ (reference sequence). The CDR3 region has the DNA TGTGCCAGCAGCTTAGCGCATGGGGGGGACAGGGGAGCCTACGAGCAGTACTTC. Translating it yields CASSLAHGGDRGAYEQYF.

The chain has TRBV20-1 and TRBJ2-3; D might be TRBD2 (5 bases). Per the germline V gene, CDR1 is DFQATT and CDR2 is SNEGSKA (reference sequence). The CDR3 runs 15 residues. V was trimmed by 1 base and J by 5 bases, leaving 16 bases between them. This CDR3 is CSARVSRGAKDTQYF. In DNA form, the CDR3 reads TGCAGTGCTAGAGTCAGCCGGGGTGCAAAAGATACGCAGTATTTT.

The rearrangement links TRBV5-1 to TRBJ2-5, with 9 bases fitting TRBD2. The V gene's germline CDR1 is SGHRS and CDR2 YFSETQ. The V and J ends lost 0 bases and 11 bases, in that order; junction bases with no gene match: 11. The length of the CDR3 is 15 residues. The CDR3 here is CASSLASGVGNEQYF. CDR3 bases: TGCGCCAGCAGCTTGGCTAGCGGGGTTGGGAATGAGCAGTACTTC.

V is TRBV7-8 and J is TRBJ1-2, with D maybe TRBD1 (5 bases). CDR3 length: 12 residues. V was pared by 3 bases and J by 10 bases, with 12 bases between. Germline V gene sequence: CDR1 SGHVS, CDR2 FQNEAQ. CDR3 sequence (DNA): TGTGCCAGCAGCTTTCTAGAGGGGACCTACACCTTC. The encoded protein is CASSFLEGTYTF.

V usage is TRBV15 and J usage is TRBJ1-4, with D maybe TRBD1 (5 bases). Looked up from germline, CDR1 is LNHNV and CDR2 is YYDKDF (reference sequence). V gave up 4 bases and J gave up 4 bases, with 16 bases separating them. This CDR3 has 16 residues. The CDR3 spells CATSNSFGAFNEKLFF. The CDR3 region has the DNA TGTGCCACCAGCAACTCGTTTGGGGCCTTTAATGAAAAACTGTTTTTT.

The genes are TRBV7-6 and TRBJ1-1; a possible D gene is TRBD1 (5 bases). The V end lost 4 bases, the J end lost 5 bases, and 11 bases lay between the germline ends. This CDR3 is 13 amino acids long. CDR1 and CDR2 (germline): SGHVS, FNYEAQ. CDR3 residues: CASSYGTRTEAFF. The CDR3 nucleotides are TGTGCCAGCAGCTACGGGACCCGGACTGAAGCTTTCTTT. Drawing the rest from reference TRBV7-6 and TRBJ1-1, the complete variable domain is GAGVSQSPRYKVTKRGQDVALRCDPISGHVSLYWYRQALGQGPEFLTYFNYEAQQDKSGLPNDRFSAERPEGSISTLTIQRTEQRDSAMYRCASSYGTRTEAFFGQGTRLTVV.

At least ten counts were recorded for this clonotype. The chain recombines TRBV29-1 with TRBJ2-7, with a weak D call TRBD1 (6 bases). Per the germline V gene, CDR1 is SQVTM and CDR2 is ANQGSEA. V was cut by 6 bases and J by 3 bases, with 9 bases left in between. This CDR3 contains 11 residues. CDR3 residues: CSVTQGYEQYF. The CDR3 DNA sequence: TGCAGCGTCACACAGGGCTACGAGCAGTACTTC.